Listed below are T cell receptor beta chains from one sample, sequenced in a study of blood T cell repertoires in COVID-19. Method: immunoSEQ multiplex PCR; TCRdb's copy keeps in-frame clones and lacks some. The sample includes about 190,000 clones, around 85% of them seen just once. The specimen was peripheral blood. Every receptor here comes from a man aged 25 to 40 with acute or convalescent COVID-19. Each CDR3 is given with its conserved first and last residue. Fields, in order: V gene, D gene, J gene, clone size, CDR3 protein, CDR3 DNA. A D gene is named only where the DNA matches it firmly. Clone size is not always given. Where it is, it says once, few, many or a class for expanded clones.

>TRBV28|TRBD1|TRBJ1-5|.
CASSSPGTGEGQPQHF
TGTGCCAGCAGTTCCCCCGGGACAGGGGAGGGTCAGCCCCAGCATTTT
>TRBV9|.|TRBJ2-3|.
CASSVGGAGTDTQYF
TGTGCCAGCAGCGTTGGGGGGGCCGGCACAGATACGCAGTATTTT
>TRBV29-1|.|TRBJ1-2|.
CSVAGSREDGYTF
TGCAGCGTTGCCGGCAGTCGTGAGGATGGCTACACCTTC
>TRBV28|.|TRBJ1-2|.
CASSTQALSYTF
TGTGCCAGCAGTACACAGGCTCTCAGCTACACCTTC
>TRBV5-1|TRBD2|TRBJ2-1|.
CASSLRTSGYNEQFF
TGCGCCAGCAGCTTGCGCACTAGCGGTTACAATGAGCAGTTCTTC
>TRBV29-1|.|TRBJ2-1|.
CSVGTNEQFF
TGCAGCGTTGGGACTAATGAGCAGTTCTTC
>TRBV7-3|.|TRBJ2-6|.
CASSPDGSSGANVLTF
TGTGCCAGCAGCCCCGACGGGTCCTCTGGGGCCAACGTCCTGACTTTC
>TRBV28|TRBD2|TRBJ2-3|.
CASSALAGADTDTQYF
TGTGCCAGCAGTGCTCTAGCGGGAGCGGACACAGATACGCAGTATTTT
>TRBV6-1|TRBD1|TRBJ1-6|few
CASSEARTGFNSPLHF
TGTGCCAGCAGTGAAGCCAGGACAGGGTTTAATTCACCCCTCCACTTT
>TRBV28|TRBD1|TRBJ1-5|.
CASRPGQGGQPQHF
TGTGCCAGCAGACCCGGACAGGGAGGTCAGCCCCAGCATTTT
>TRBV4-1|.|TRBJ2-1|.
CASSPRTYNEQFF
TGCGCCAGCAGCCCCCGGACTTACAATGAGCAGTTCTTC
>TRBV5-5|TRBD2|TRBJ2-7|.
CASSFTSGRFLEEQYF
TGTGCCAGCAGCTTTACTAGCGGGAGATTTCTCGAGGAGCAGTACTTC
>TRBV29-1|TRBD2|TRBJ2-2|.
CSVSSGSFTGELFF
TGCAGCGTTTCTAGCGGGAGTTTTACCGGGGAGCTGTTTTTT
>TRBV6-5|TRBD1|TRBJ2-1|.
CASSYRQGPYNEQFF
TGTGCCAGCAGTTACCGACAGGGCCCCTACAATGAGCAGTTCTTC
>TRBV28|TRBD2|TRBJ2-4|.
CASSLGGVQYF
TGTGCCAGCAGTTTAGGGGGGGTTCAGTACTTC
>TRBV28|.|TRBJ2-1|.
CASSSWGGESSYNEQFF
TGTGCCAGCAGTTCCTGGGGCGGGGAAAGCTCCTACAATGAGCAGTTCTTC
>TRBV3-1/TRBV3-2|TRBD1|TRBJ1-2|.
CASSDRVRGTGGYGYTF
TGTGCCAGCAGCGATCGGGTTAGAGGGACAGGGGGATATGGCTACACCTTC
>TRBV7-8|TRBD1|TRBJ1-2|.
CASSLDRGGGYTF
TGTGCCAGCAGCCTAGACAGGGGAGGAGGCTACACCTTC
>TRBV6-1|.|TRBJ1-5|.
CASSELLARGNQPQHF
TGTGCCAGCAGTGAACTCCTGGCCAGGGGAAATCAGCCCCAGCATTTT
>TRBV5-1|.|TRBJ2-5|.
CASSLGTQGTQYF
TGCGCCAGCAGCTTGGGGACACAAGGGACCCAGTACTTC
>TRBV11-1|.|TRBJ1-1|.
CASHGAVHQVRPFF
TGTGCCAGCCATGGGGCGGTTCACCAAGTCCGTCCTTTCTTT
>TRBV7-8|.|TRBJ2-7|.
CASSPKRTGALKQYF
TGTGCCAGCAGCCCAAAACGGACTGGAGCGCTAAAGCAGTACTTC
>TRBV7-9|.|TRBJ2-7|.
CASRGGLYEQYF
TGTGCCAGCAGGGGTGGGCTGTACGAGCAGTACTTC
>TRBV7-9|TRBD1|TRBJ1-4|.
CASSSRDRGHYEKLFF
TGTGCCAGCAGCTCCCGGGACAGGGGGCATTATGAAAAACTGTTTTTT
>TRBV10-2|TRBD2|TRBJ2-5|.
CASRPLAGAQETQYF
TGCGCCAGCAGGCCCCTAGCGGGGGCCCAAGAGACCCAGTACTTC
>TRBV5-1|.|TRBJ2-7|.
CASSDSFYEQYF
TGCGCCAGCAGCGACAGCTTCTACGAGCAGTACTTC
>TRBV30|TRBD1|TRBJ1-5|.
CAWSSDRAFNAYSNQPQHF
TGTGCCTGGAGCAGCGACAGGGCCTTCAACGCATATAGCAATCAGCCCCAGCATTTT
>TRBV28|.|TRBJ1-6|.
CASSSGNRPLHF
TGTGCCAGCAGTTCCGGGAACAGACCCCTCCACTTT
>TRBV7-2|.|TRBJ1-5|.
CASSLRVGQPQHF
TGTGCCAGCAGCTTGCGGGTAGGTCAGCCCCAGCATTTT
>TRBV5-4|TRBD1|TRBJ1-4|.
CASGREGAGTNEKLFF
TGTGCCAGCGGCCGGGAGGGGGCAGGCACTAATGAAAAACTGTTTTTT
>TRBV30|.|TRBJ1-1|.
CACWRNTEAFF
TGTGCCTGCTGGAGGAACACTGAAGCTTTCTTT
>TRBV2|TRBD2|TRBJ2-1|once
CASKRLAGWSEQFF
TGTGCCAGCAAGCGACTAGCGGGATGGAGTGAGCAGTTCTTC
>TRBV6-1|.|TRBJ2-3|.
CASSERLEMNTDTQYF
TGTGCCAGCAGTGAAAGGCTAGAGATGAACACAGATACGCAGTATTTT
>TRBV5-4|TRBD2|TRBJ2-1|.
CASSSPTGGRTFF
TGTGCCAGCAGCTCACCCACGGGGGGGAGGACGTTCTTC
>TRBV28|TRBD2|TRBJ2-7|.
CASSFSAQAGAGEQYF
TGTGCCAGCAGTTTTAGTGCGCAAGCGGGAGCTGGAGAGCAGTACTTC
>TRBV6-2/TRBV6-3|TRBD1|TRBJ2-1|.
CASSDRDRDLNEQFF
TGTGCCAGCAGTGACCGGGACAGGGATTTGAATGAGCAGTTCTTC
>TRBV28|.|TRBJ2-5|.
CASSLLTVGRKETQYF
TGTGCCAGCAGCCTATTGACAGTTGGACGCAAGGAGACCCAGTACTTC